Below, 7 T cell receptor beta chains from the same sample are listed, as sequenced in a study of T cell repertoires in ileal Crohn's disease (dated by TCRdb to about 2019). The protocol used for the library was the immunoSEQ multiplex PCR assay. Drawn from immuneACCESS, this table holds only the in-frame rearrangements with V and J called that TCRdb kept. Clones are partly lost; checked studies trace under half to an unresolved V gene and leave the rest unexplained. This sample has 15,000 to 20,000 clones in its table, and about 75% of those were observed once. 5% to 5.5% of the sample goes to the ten largest clones. Sequenced material: ileal tissue. These receptor sequences come from an adult with Crohn's disease.

The V and J genes are TRBV7-2 and TRBJ2-1; TRBD2 matches 15 bases. Germline loops: CDR1 SGHTA, CDR2 FQGNSA. V was clipped by 6 bases and J by 2 bases; unmatched bases: 2. This CDR3 region has 16 residues. The CDR3 loop is CASRRTSGGAYNEQFF. The CDR3 DNA reads TGTGCCAGCAGACGGACTAGCGGGGGGGCCTACAATGAGCAGTTCTTC.

The rearrangement uses TRBV6-5 and TRBJ2-4, with 11 bases that match TRBD1. Germline loops: CDR1 MNHEY, CDR2 SVGAGI. Trimming removed 4 bases from V and 9 bases from J; junction bases left unmatched: 5. This CDR3 contains 14 residues. Here the CDR3 reads CASSSGTGGGIQYF. As DNA, the CDR3 is TGTGCCAGCAGTTCGGGGACAGGGGGGGGCATTCAGTACTTC.

A word on this clone: This specimen includes other DNA sequences encoding the same CDR3. The rearrangement links TRBV27 to TRBJ1-2; unclear D gene. The CDR3 has 13 amino acids. Germline loops: CDR1 MNHEY, CDR2 SMNVEV (reference sequence). The V gene lost 5 bases and the J gene lost 1 base, with 8 bases spanning the gap. The CDR3 spells CASSPGINYGYTF. The CDR3 DNA sequence: TGTGCCAGCAGTCCCGGGATTAACTATGGCTACACCTTC.

This clone has just a few counts. The chain has TRBV2 and TRBJ2-3, with 7 bases matching TRBD1. This CDR3 is 15 amino acids long. The J segment lost 5 bases and the V segment lost 10 bases, leaving 15 bases of the junction unmatched. The germline gives CDR1 SNHLY, CDR2 FYNNEI. In DNA form, the CDR3 reads TGTGCCACCAATAAGAACAGGGGAGAGGGAGATACGCAGTATTTT. Residues: CATNKNRGEGDTQYF.

The CDR3 sequence is CASSAGNTEAFF. The CDR3 nucleotides read TGTGCCAGCAGCGCGGGGAACACTGAAGCTTTCTTT. V gene TRBV7-3 combines with J gene TRBJ1-1, with D hard to call. V lost 5 bases and J 1 base, leaving 5 bases between the germline ends. The CDR3 covers 12 residues. Per the germline V gene, CDR1 is SGHTA and CDR2 is FQGTGA. The complete variable domain, with remaining parts taken from reference TRBV7-3 and TRBJ1-1, reads GAGVSQTPSNKVTEKGKYVELRCDPISGHTALYWYRQSLGQGPEFLIYFQGTGAADDSGLPNDRFFAVRPEGSVSTLKIQRTERGDSAVYLCASSAGNTEAFFGQGTRLTVV.

The V call is TRBV2, the J call TRBJ2-1, with D maybe TRBD2 (5 bases). This CDR3 comprises 15 residues. The V gene lost 6 bases and the J gene lost 0 bases, with 12 bases spanning the gap. CDR1 is SNHLY, CDR2 FYNNEI, per germline. The CDR3 bases are TGTGCCAGCAGCGTTGGACGGGGCTCCTACAATGAGCAGTTCTTC. Translation: CASSVGRGSYNEQFF.

CDR3 loop: CAWSLGAGNQPQHF. The DNA of the CDR3 is TGTGCCTGGAGTTTAGGGGCCGGCAATCAGCCCCAGCATTTT. The J gene is TRBJ1-5, the V gene TRBV30; weak D call: TRBD1 (5 bases). Deletions cut 2 bases from V and 2 bases from J, with 10 bases between. CDR3 length equals 14 residues. CDR1 and CDR2 (germline): GTSNPN, SVGIG (reference sequence).